This entry is about one TCR beta chain. The assay was immunoSEQ multiplex PCR, and TCRdb's table has in-frame clones only and misses some. In the table there are 100,000 or so clones, over 80% of which are singletons. The data belong to a study of T cell responses to AZD1222 COVID-19 vaccine. CDR1 SGHTA and CDR2 FQGTGA come from the germline V gene. V shed 4 bases, J shed 4 bases, and the junction held 16 bases outside the gene matches. CDR3 length equals 18 residues. The receptor was derived from an adult in good health. The chain links TRBV7-3 to TRBJ2-1; 7 nucleotides match TRBD2. The sequencing here drew on peripheral blood, taken on day 0 of AZD1222 vaccination. CDR3 nucleotides: TGTGCCAGCAGCTCGCCAAAAAGCGGGGCCGGGGCTTACAATGAGCAGTTCTTC. This gives the protein CASSSPKSGAGAYNEQFF.